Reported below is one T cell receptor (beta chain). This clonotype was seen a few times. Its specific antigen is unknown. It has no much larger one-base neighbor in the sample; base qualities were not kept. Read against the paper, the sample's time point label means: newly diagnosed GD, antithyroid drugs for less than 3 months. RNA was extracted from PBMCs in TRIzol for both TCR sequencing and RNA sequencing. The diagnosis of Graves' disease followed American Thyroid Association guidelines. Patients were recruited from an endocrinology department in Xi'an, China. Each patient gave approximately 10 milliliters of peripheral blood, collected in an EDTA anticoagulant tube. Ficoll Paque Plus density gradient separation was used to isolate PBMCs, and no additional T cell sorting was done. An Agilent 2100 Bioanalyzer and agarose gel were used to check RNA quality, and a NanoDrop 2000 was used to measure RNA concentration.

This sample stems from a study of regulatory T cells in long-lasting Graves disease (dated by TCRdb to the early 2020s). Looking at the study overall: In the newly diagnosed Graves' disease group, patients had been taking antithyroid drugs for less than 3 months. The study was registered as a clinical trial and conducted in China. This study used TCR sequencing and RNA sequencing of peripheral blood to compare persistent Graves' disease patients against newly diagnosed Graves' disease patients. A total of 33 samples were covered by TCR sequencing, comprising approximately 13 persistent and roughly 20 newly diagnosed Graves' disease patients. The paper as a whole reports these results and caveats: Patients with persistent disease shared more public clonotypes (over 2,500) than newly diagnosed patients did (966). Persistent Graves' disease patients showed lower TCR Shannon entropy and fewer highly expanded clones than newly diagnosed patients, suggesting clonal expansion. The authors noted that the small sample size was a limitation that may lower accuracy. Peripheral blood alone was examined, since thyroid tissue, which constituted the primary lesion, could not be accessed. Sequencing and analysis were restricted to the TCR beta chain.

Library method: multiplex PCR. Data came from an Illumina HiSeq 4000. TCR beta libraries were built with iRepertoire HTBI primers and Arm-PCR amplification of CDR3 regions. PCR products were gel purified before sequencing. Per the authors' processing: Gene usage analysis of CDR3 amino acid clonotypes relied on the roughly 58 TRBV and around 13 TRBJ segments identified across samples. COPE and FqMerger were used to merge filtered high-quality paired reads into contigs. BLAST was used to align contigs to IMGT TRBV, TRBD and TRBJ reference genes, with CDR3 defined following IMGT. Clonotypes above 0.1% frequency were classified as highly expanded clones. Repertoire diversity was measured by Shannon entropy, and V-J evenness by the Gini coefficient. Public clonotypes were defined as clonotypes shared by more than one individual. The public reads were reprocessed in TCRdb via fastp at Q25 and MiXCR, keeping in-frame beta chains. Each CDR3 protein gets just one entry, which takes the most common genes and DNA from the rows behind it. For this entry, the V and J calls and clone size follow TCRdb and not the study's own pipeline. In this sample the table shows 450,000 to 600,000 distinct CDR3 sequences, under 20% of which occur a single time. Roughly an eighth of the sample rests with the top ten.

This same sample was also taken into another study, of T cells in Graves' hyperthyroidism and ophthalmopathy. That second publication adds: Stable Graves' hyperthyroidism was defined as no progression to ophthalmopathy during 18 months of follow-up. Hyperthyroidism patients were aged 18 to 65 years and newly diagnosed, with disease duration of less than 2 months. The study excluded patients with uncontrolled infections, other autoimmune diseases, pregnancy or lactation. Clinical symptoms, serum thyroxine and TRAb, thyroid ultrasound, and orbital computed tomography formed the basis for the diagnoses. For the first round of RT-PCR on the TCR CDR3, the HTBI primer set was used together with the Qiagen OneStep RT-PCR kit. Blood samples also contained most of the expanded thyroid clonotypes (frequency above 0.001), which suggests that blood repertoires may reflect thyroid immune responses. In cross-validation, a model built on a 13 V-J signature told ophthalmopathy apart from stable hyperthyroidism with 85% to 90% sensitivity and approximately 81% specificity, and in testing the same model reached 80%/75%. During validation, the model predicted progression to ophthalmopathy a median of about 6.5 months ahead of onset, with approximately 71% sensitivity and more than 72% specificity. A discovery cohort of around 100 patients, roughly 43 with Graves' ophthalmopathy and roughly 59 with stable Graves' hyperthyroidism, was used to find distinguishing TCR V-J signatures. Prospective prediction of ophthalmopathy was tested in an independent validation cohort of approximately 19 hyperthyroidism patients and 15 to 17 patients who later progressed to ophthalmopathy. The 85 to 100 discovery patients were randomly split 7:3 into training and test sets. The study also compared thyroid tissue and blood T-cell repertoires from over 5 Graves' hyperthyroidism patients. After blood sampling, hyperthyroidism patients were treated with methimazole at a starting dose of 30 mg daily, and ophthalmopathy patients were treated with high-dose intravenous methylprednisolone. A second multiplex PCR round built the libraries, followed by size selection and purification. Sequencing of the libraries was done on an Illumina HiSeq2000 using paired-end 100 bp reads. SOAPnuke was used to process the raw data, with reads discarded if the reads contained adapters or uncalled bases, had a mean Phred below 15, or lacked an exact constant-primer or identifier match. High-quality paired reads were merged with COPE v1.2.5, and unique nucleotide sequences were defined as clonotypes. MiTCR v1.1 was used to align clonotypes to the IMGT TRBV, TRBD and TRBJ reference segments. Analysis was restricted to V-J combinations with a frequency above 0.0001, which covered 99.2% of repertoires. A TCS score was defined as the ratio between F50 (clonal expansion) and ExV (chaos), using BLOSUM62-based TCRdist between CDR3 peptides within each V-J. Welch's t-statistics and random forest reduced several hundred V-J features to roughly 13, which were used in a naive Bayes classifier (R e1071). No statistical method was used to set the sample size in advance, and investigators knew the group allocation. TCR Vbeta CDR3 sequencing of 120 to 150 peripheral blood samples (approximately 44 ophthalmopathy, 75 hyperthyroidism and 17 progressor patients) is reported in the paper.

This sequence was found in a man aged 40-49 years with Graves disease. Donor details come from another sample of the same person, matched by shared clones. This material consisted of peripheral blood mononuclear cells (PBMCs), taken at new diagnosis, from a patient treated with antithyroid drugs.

The DNA sequence follows: TGTGCCAGCAGTTTAAAGTCGAGGTACGAGCAGTACTTC. This translates into CASSLKSRYEQYF. The chain is encoded by TRBV27 joined to TRBJ2-7; confidence is insufficient to name the D gene. Taken from cysteine to phenylalanine, the CDR3 has 13 residues. Solely the CDR3 DNA is kept, with 39 bases framed from the first base. V and J are truncated by 2 bases and 4 bases respectively, leaving an intervening sequence of 9 bases. Reading the germline V gene (reference sequence) gives CDR1 MNHEY and CDR2 SMNVEV.